These T cell receptor beta chains were read from a single sample in a study of shared T cell receptors in the human thymus. Method: immunoSEQ multiplex PCR; TCRdb's copy keeps in-frame clones and lacks some. The sample has about 660,000 clones, approximately 89% seen once. These sequences were also reported in another study, on human thymus T cells.

Material: thymocytes. The receptors derive from a boy under two years old with a congenital heart defect. The conserved cysteine and the conserved F or W are not part of the CDR3 here.

j_call,v_call,cdr3_aa
TRBJ2-7,TRBV14,ASSQGSGGTTAFFQREGTYEQY
TRBJ1-1,TRBV27,ASSITGQGDTEAF
TRBJ1-1,TRBV5-1,ASAWGGVNTEAF
TRBJ1-4,TRBV10-3,AISEDRLVEKLF
TRBJ1-2,TRBV28,ASSLTLNRANYGYT
TRBJ2-3,TRBV28,ASTPPREWNTQY
TRBJ2-3,TRBV4-2,ASSRHTPTSGGHVSTDTQY
TRBJ2-5,TRBV6-6,ASTDSGLETQY
TRBJ1-5,TRBV6-1,ASHGTASNQPQH
TRBJ2-2,TRBV29-1,SVGNRNTGELF
TRBJ2-7,TRBV10-3,AISETAGSYEQY
TRBJ2-2,TRBV5-1,ASSFAGWGNTGELF
TRBJ1-4,TRBV5-6,ASSETGFARDGAYEKLF
TRBJ2-1,TRBV4-3,ASSPNGEEVNNEQF
TRBJ2-7,TRBV6-1,ASGQGVSYEQY
TRBJ2-6,TRBV4-1,ASSQGTVPSGANVLT
TRBJ2-7,TRBV7-2,ASSYPPGASGNYEQY
TRBJ2-1,TRBV28,ASSPRLAGGNEQF
TRBJ1-2,TRBV28,ASSQTPDRANYGYT
TRBJ1-1,TRBV7-3,ASSLWLGQEAF
TRBJ2-1,TRBV27,ASSLLLAGTSGLHNEQF
TRBJ2-5,TRBV4-3,ASSQGAGGRQETQY
TRBJ2-1,TRBV30,AWSPGVLYNEQF
TRBJ1-6,TRBV7-2,ASSLALQDRGYSPLH
TRBJ1-1,TRBV25-1,ASTAGDTEAF
TRBJ2-1,TRBV7-2,ASSPRRDFYNEQF
TRBJ1-2,TRBV5-1,ASSTGQALYGYT
TRBJ1-1,TRBV28,ASSLWGRQGLNTEAF
TRBJ1-2,TRBV10-2,ASRGDSGGGYT
TRBJ2-7,TRBV18,ASSPPEGRDEQY
TRBJ2-1,TRBV28,ASRASGGCSYNEQF
TRBJ2-3,TRBV30,AWSVKGAGQQSSTDTQY
TRBJ2-6,TRBV5-1,ASSLYIGGPSGANVLT
TRBJ2-3,TRBV25-1,ASSEPMGQGGTDTQY
TRBJ2-2,TRBV4-3,ASSPKKSTRVTGELF
TRBJ2-5,TRBV19,ASSIGTGTSGVKETQY
TRBJ2-1,TRBV28,ASRTGLAGEPGRDEQF
TRBJ1-6,TRBV15,ATSRARQEEPNSPLH
TRBJ2-7,TRBV7-2,ASSFLAGVIEQY
TRBJ2-5,TRBV5-4,ASSLTGEETQY
TRBJ2-1,TRBV28,ASRNSAGGLSSYNEQF
TRBJ2-3,TRBV5-6,ASSRRSSSCTQY
TRBJ2-2,TRBV14,ASSQNILGPNTGELF
TRBJ2-5,TRBV5-8,ASSRSSTVPKTQY
TRBJ2-7,TRBV10-3,ASGTSDLANYEQY
TRBJ1-2,TRBV18,ASSPETGAPNYGYT
TRBJ1-1,TRBV9,ASSVKTGGAAEAF
TRBJ2-7,TRBV15,ATRTSGSYEQY
TRBJ2-3,TRBV28,ASSQGGLSTDTQY
TRBJ1-4,TRBV28,ASSPGQANEKLF
TRBJ2-3,TRBV27,ASSLQWGDRLDTQY
TRBJ2-1,TRBV29-1,SVEEGGPYNEQF
TRBJ2-2,TRBV30,AWSEDRRELF